This TCR beta chain was observed in a study of radiation and T cells in renal cell carcinoma (dated by TCRdb to about 2020). About the investigation overall: A total of 50 or so samples underwent TCR beta sequencing, made up of about 25 tumors and some 27 peripheral blood samples. The final blood draw took place at 4 weeks after radiation, the same time as nephrectomy. In the 45 to 65 samples combined, 4,016,671 unique CDR3 nucleotide sequences were found, encoding roughly 3,000,000 unique CDR3 amino acid sequences.

Taken from cysteine to phenylalanine, the CDR3 has 13 residues. CDR3 DNA is the only sequence kept; it has 39 bases, read in frame from the first base. Trimmed from V: 5 bases; trimmed from J: 6 bases; junction bases lacking a gene match: 6. CDR1 MNHEY and CDR2 SMNVEV are derived from the germline V gene (reference sequence). TCR beta libraries were generated from genomic DNA with the immunoSEQ kit, following the manufacturer's recommendations. For library preparation, a first multiplex PCR was performed with proprietary primers, followed by a second PCR in which unique barcodes were added, and bead cleanups were performed after each round. Each sample batch included a kit-provided positive control reaction and a negative control reaction. The final libraries were assessed on an Agilent 4200 TapeStation D1000 ScreenTape, pooled by volume, and quantified by qPCR. Sequencing ran on an Illumina NextSeq500 with a MidOutput 150-cycle cartridge, using 156 Read1 and 15 Index1 cycles with kit custom primers. The pooled library was loaded at about 1 pM with roughly 19% PhiX control spiked in. The source study handled its data this way. Vendor-processed data were analyzed in R, with a clonotype defined as all T cells sharing the same CDR3 nucleotide sequence. For clone abundance analyses, frequencies were normalized to the 10,000 most abundant clones in each sample. Public T cell clones, averaging fewer than five per sample, were removed before analysis. A difference in abundance of at least 32-fold between compartments was used to define tumor-enriched and baseline blood-enriched clonotypes. A beta-binomial differential abundance model was applied to find clonotypes that expanded or contracted between blood time points. Similarity between tumor and blood repertoires was quantified using the Baroni-Urbani and Buser coefficient, and groups were compared with two-tailed Wilcoxon tests in R. Held by TCRdb, this immuneACCESS table contains in-frame sequences only and omits some clones. Under half of the omission traces to an unresolved V gene where checked; the cause of the rest is unknown. That table furnishes V, J and clone size, whereas the DNA furnished D and trimming. The sample table contains around 29,000 clones; only one count was recorded for over 70% of them. Around a third of the sample comes from the top ten.

Here is what the overall study found, with its caveats: Because pretreatment tumor biopsies were not available, the study could not determine whether clonotypes were already present within the tumor at baseline. Top tumor clonotypes rose in blood from baseline to 2 weeks post-radiation, then contracted by 4 weeks, suggesting transient expansion of tumor-resident clones. The single-armed trial design could not address effects of radiation dose or scheduling on the TCR repertoire. Changes in the blood repertoire were not tracked past 4 weeks after treatment.

To note about this clone: Its antigen target is currently unknown. It has no much larger one-base neighbor in the sample; base qualities were not kept.

Reading the label with the study, this specimen's time point is: blood 4 weeks post-SBRT, at nephrectomy. The sample's treatment or condition label is to be understood as: 15 Gy SBRT to primary tumor, nephrectomy 4 weeks later. The samples were obtained from a clinical trial, where primary renal cell carcinomas were treated with 15 Gy stereotactic body radiation therapy and then removed by nephrectomy 4 weeks afterward. To follow tumor-enriched clonotypes, serial peripheral blood was collected from radiation-treated patients at baseline and at 2 weeks and 4 weeks after SBRT. Every patient's renal cell carcinoma showed clear cell pathology. The QIAamp DNA Blood Mini Kit (Qiagen) was used to prepare genomic DNA for TCR sequencing. Samples were included in the analyses only if all quality control checks were passed.

The sequence was obtained from a man in his fifties or sixties with renal cell carcinoma. The specimen was blood, collected from a patient whose treatment included radiotherapy and nephrectomy. This sequence uses TRBV27 and TRBJ2-7, and TRBD2 matches 8 of the central bases. The CDR3 in this case is CASSSGSSSEQYF. Here is the DNA: TGTGCCAGCAGTAGCGGGAGTAGTTCCGAGCAGTACTTC.